Below are 18 T cell receptor beta chains sequenced from a single sample in a study of T cells in Graves' hyperthyroidism and ophthalmopathy. From RNA transcripts, TCR beta CDR3 regions were amplified. First-round RT-PCR of the TCR CDR3 relied on the HTBI primer set. TCRdb itself ran the multiplex PCR reads through MiXCR, one entry per CDR3 protein. Among about 290,000 distinct CDR3 sequences listed, approximately 15% were seen once. The sequencing sample was made of blood. The receptors were sampled from a woman aged 40-49 years with Graves' hyperthyroidism.

This clonotype came up many times. This chain uses TRBV7-9 with TRBJ2-1; 7 bases agree with TRBD2. CDR3 length: 15 residues. Germline V gives CDR1 SEHNR, CDR2 FQNEAQ (reference sequence). Germline trimming cut 6 bases from V and 0 bases from J; bases unmatched to any gene: 5. The CDR3 reads CASREGGYSYNEQFF. Here the CDR3 DNA reads TGTGCCAGCAGGGAGGGAGGGTACTCCTACAATGAGCAGTTCTTC.

This clonotype was counted at least ten times. The chain uses TRBV6-1 and TRBJ2-7; perhaps TRBD2 as D (6 bases). The germline CDR1 and CDR2 sequences are MNHNS and SASEGT. The CDR3 has 15 amino acids. Trimming took 6 bases from V and 2 from J, leaving 17 bases between them. The CDR3 loop reads CASRGGLLGTYEQYF. CDR3 nucleotide sequence: TGTGCCAGCAGGGGAGGTCTCCTGGGGACCTACGAGCAGTACTTC.

This clonotype was detected many times. CDR3 in DNA: TGTGCCAGCAGTTTAAGCGGGGACAGCCAAGAGACCCAGTACTTC. The encoded protein is CASSLSGDSQETQYF. V gene TRBV12-3 or TRBV12-4 combines with J gene TRBJ2-5; D tentatively fits TRBD1 or TRBD2 (7 bases each). There are 15 residues in the CDR3. V dropped 2 bases and J dropped 1 base, with 11 bases sitting between them.

The chain couples TRBV15 to TRBJ1-2, with D perhaps matching TRBD1 (5 bases). CDR1 is LNHNV and CDR2 is YYDKDF in the germline V gene (reference sequence). V was trimmed by 4 bases and J by 4 bases, leaving 19 bases between them. The CDR3 extends over 16 amino acids. This chain's CDR3 is CATSIDIRDPSYGYTF. The CDR3 DNA is TGTGCCACCAGCATAGATATCAGGGATCCCTCCTATGGCTACACCTTC.

There are many counts of this clonotype. J is TRBJ2-3 and V is TRBV2, with D perhaps matching TRBD1 (5 bases). The V end was cut by 2 bases, the J end by 0 bases, with 21 bases between. This CDR3 has 19 residues. The germline gives CDR1 SNHLY, CDR2 FYNNEI. The CDR3 region has the DNA TGTGCCAGCAGTGAACTGCAGGGATTAGGTCTCGCTAGCACAGATACGCAGTATTTT. It encodes CASSELQGLGLASTDTQYF.

The V call is TRBV13, the J call TRBJ2-1; D remains ambiguous. The CDR3 length is 15 residues. V dropped 5 bases and J dropped 0 bases, with 11 bases sitting between them. Per the germline V gene, CDR1 is PRHDT and CDR2 is FYEKMQ (reference sequence). This chain's CDR3 is CASSPSRSSYNEQFF. Written as DNA, the CDR3 is TGTGCCAGCAGCCCAAGCCGTAGCTCCTACAATGAGCAGTTCTTC. Based on the CDR3 plus reference TRBV13 and TRBJ2-1, the full variable domain is AAGVIQSPRHLIKEKRETATLKCYPIPRHDTVYWYQQGPGQDPQFLISFYEKMQSDKGSIPDRFSAQQFSDYHSELNMSSLELGDSALYFCASSPSRSSYNEQFFGPGTRLTVL.

This clonotype was recorded a few times. V usage is TRBV3-1 and J usage is TRBJ2-1; perhaps TRBD1 as D (6 bases). The CDR3 loop spans 16 amino acids. The V gene's germline CDR1 is LGHDT and CDR2 YNNKEL (reference sequence). Trimming took 0 bases from V and 3 from J, leaving 12 bases between them. For the CDR3, the DNA is TGTGCCAGCAGCCAAGATTGGGGGCAGGACTACAATGAGCAGTTCTTC. It encodes CASSQDWGQDYNEQFF.

This clonotype has a handful of counts. This chain connects TRBV6-6 to TRBJ1-3; D is unclear. Germline lookup yields CDR1 MNHNY and CDR2 SVGAGI (reference sequence). This CDR3 is built from 16 residues. V was trimmed by 0 bases and J by 1 base, leaving 10 bases between them. CDR3 region: CASSYSSPGSGNTIYF. DNA of the CDR3: TGTGCCAGCAGTTACTCCAGTCCCGGATCTGGAAACACCATATATTTT.

The sample holds many counts of this clonotype. This rearrangement joins TRBV7-2 to TRBJ2-3; 10 nucleotides line up with TRBD1. The CDR3 consists of 16 residues. Losses at the gene ends were 3 bases for V and 5 bases for J; bases not matched to a gene: 8. CDR1 and CDR2 from the germline V gene are SGHTA and FQGNSA. The CDR3 DNA follows: TGTGCCAGCAGCTTCGGGGACAGGGGATGGGGAGATACGCAGTATTTT. Its translation is CASSFGDRGWGDTQYF.

The chain is built from TRBV27 and TRBJ2-7; possibly TRBD1 for D (6 bases). The CDR3 is 18 residues long. Trimming cost V 1 base and J 2 bases, with 21 bases left between them. The V gene's germline CDR1 is MNHEY and CDR2 SMNVEV (reference sequence). CDR3 nucleotide sequence: TGTGCCAGCAGTTTATGGGGGCCGAGGGCTAGCAGAACCTACGAGCAGTACTTC. Translated, it gives CASSLWGPRASRTYEQYF.

The table lists this clonotype with many counts. This chain joins TRBV7-2 and TRBJ1-2, with D unclear. CDR1 and CDR2 from the germline V gene are SGHTA and FQGNSA. The CDR3 covers 15 residues. V shed 0 bases and J shed 3 bases, with 11 bases lying between them. CDR3 nucleotide sequence: TGTGCCAGCAGCTTAGCGACTCCTGGGGACTATGGCTACACCTTC. As protein: CASSLATPGDYGYTF.

This clonotype has at least ten counts. The genes are TRBV20-1 and TRBJ2-3; perhaps TRBD2 as D (6 bases). The CDR3 runs 14 residues. The V end was cut by 0 bases, the J end by 3 bases, with 10 bases between. Germline CDR1 DFQATT, CDR2 SNEGSKA (reference sequence). CDR3 region: CSARDAGRTDTQYF. In nucleotides, the CDR3 is TGCAGTGCTAGAGATGCGGGGAGGACAGATACGCAGTATTTT.

The chain employs TRBV13 and TRBJ2-5, with D possibly being TRBD2 (5 bases). This CDR3 spans 13 amino acids. The germline V and J ends were trimmed by 5 bases and 5 bases, with 12 bases remaining between them. Looked up from germline, CDR1 is PRHDT and CDR2 is FYEKMQ (reference sequence). CDR3 residues: CASSTRAEETQYF. DNA for the CDR3: TGTGCCAGCAGCACGCGGGCAGAGGAGACCCAGTACTTC.

In this sample, this clonotype turned up a few times. The chain uses TRBV12-3 or TRBV12-4 and TRBJ2-3, with 13 bases lining up with TRBD2. This CDR3 is 16 amino acids long. V trimming: 8 bases; J trimming: 2 bases; junction bases outside the gene matches: 7. DNA of the CDR3: TGTGCCAGCGGGGGGACTAGCGGGATGTTCACAGATACGCAGTATTTT. This codes for CASGGTSGMFTDTQYF.

At least ten counts were recorded for this clonotype. CDR3: CASSLLRWSAGVRNEQFF. The CDR3 DNA follows: TGTGCCAGCAGTTTGCTTAGGTGGTCTGCGGGAGTGAGAAATGAGCAGTTCTTC. The V gene is TRBV27, the J gene TRBJ2-1; 7 bases match TRBD2. Germline CDR1 reads MNHEY; CDR2 reads SMNVEV (reference sequence). The CDR3 contains 18 residues. V lost 3 bases to trimming and J lost 7 bases; unmatched junction nucleotides: 18.

This clonotype was recorded many times. The chain combines TRBV20-1 with TRBJ2-1, with no clear D. V lost 0 bases and J lost 8, with 11 bases in between. Germline CDR1 is DFQATT and CDR2 is SNEGSKA (reference sequence). This CDR3 comprises 13 residues. Here the CDR3 reads CSARESSDDEQFF. CDR3 coding DNA: TGCAGTGCTAGAGAGTCTAGTGACGATGAGCAGTTCTTC.

This clonotype was detected ten times or more. CDR3 protein: CASSERQPQHF. In DNA form, the CDR3 reads TGTGCCAGCAGTGAACGTCAGCCCCAGCATTTT. The chain carries TRBV6-1 and TRBJ1-5; D unclear. Germline assignment: CDR1 MNHNS and CDR2 SASEGT. This CDR3 spans 11 amino acids. With 2 bases removed from V and 6 bases from J, the gap between germline ends came to 2 bases.

The CDR3 loop is CASLLTYNEQFF. The CDR3 DNA follows: TGTGCCAGCTTGCTAACCTACAATGAGCAGTTCTTC. This chain uses TRBV12-3 or TRBV12-4 with TRBJ2-1; D is unclear. V lost 8 bases and J lost 2, with 7 bases in between. This CDR3 comprises 12 residues.